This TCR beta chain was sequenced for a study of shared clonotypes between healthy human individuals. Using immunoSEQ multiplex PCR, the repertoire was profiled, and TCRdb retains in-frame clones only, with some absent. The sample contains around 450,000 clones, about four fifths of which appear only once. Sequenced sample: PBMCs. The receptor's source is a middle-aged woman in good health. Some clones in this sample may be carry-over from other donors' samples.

This chain's CDR3 is CASATSGYNEQFF. As DNA, the CDR3 is TGTGCCAGCGCCACTAGCGGATACAATGAGCAGTTCTTC. The V and J genes are TRBV6-6 and TRBJ2-1, with TRBD2 matching over 8 bases. The CDR3 is 13 residues long. J lost 4 bases, V lost 8 bases, and 4 bases had no gene match. Germline V gene data show CDR1 as MNHNY and CDR2 as SVGAGI (reference sequence).